Following are 12 T cell receptor beta chains from one sample sequenced in a study of T cell responses to AZD1222 COVID-19 vaccine. TCRdb's table, derived via immunoSEQ multiplex PCR, lists solely in-frame clones and lacks some. The table lists over 120,000 clones, under 95% of them singletons. The source material was peripheral blood, sampled on day 0 of AZD1222 vaccination. These receptors came from an adult in good health.

The chain joins TRBV7-2 to TRBJ2-3; D possibly corresponds to TRBD1 (7 bases). V lost 2 bases to trimming and J lost 2 bases, with 14 bases between them. The CDR3 consists of 16 residues. Germline V CDR1 and CDR2: SGHTA, FQGNSA. CDR3 nucleotides: TGTGCCAGCAGCTTACAGGGGGGAACTGCCACAGATACGCAGTATTTT. As protein: CASSLQGGTATDTQYF.

V gene TRBV6-2 or TRBV6-3 combines with J gene TRBJ2-5; no clear D gene. V lost 6 bases and J 3 bases, leaving 5 bases between the germline ends. From germline, CDR1 is MNHEY and CDR2 SVGEGT. CDR3 size: 11 residues. Here the CDR3 reads CASSSKETQYF. The CDR3 DNA is TGTGCCAGCAGCTCTAAAGAGACCCAGTACTTC.

V is TRBV7-9 and J is TRBJ1-1; D possibly corresponds to TRBD1 (5 bases). Per the germline V gene, CDR1 is SEHNR and CDR2 is FQNEAQ (reference sequence). The CDR3 has 12 amino acids. Trimming removed 6 bases at V and 2 bases at J, with 7 bases between. The CDR3 reads CASRRDNTEAFF. The CDR3 DNA is TGTGCCAGCAGAAGGGACAACACTGAAGCTTTCTTT.

The chain employs TRBV2 and TRBJ2-7, with D uncertain. CDR3 length: 12 residues. In germline, CDR1 is SNHLY, CDR2 FYNNEI. The V gene lost 6 bases and the J gene lost 7 bases, with 13 bases spanning the gap. For the CDR3, the DNA is TGTGCCAGCAGAGCCGAACTTCAGGAGCAGTACTTC. Protein product: CASRAELQEQYF.

This rearrangement joins TRBV18 to TRBJ2-4, with TRBD1 matching over 9 bases. Germline V gene data show CDR1 as KGHSH and CDR2 as LQKENI. This CDR3 is built from 16 residues. The V gene end was trimmed by 4 bases and the J gene end by 1 base; junction bases not matched to a gene: 5. For the CDR3, the DNA is TGTGCCAGCTCACGGACAGGGGTTGAGGCCAAAAACATTCAGTACTTC. Amino acid sequence: CASSRTGVEAKNIQYF.

The chain couples TRBV18 to TRBJ1-1, with 10 bases that match TRBD1. Germline CDR1 KGHSH, CDR2 LQKENI. The CDR3 totals 14 residues. V lost 8 bases, J lost 3 bases, and 6 bases stayed unmatched. CDR3 DNA: TGTGCCAGCGAGGGGACAGGGGCGGACACTGAAGCTTTCTTT. Protein product: CASEGTGADTEAFF.

This clone is medium-sized (0.01 to 0.1%) in the sample. This chain connects TRBV10-3 to TRBJ1-1; TRBD1 matches at 7 bases. Germline CDR1 is ENHRY and CDR2 is SYGVKD. The CDR3 sequence is 16 residues long. V shed 3 bases, J shed 3 bases, and the junction held 10 bases outside the gene matches. This CDR3 is CAISEHLSRGDTEAFF. CDR3 DNA: TGTGCCATCAGTGAACATCTCTCCAGGGGGGACACTGAAGCTTTCTTT.

V is TRBV19 and J is TRBJ1-1; 9 bases line up with TRBD1. The length of the CDR3 is 15 residues. V lost 1 base and J lost 4; bases outside the gene matches: 4. Germline lookup yields CDR1 LNHDA and CDR2 SQIVND (reference sequence). CDR3 bases: TGTGCCAGTAGTATAGTTTGGGACAGGGCCACTGAAGCTTTCTTT. Protein: CASSIVWDRATEAFF. Using reference TRBV19 and TRBJ1-1 for the parts outside the CDR3, the full variable domain is DGGITQSPKYLFRKEGQNVTLSCEQNLNHDAMYWYRQDPGQGLRLIYYSQIVNDFQKGDIAEGYSVSREKKESFPLTVTSAQKNPTAFYLCASSIVWDRATEAFFGQGTRLTVV.

This chain links TRBV7-9 with TRBJ2-2, with TRBD1 as a possible D gene (6 bases). Deletions cut 3 bases from V and 0 bases from J, with 11 bases between. The CDR3 consists of 16 residues. CDR1 SEHNR and CDR2 FQNEAQ come from the germline V gene (reference sequence). The CDR3 DNA is TGTGCCAGCAGCTTCAACAGGGTACCGAACACCGGGGAGCTGTTTTTT. Translated, it gives CASSFNRVPNTGELFF.

The V gene is TRBV6-2 or TRBV6-3, the J gene TRBJ1-1; no firm D call. The CDR3 sequence is 13 residues long. Trimming stripped 2 bases from V and 4 bases from J, with 8 bases between. CDR1 is MNHEY, CDR2 SVGEGT, per germline. CDR3 amino acids: CASSYRDGTEAFF. CDR3 DNA: TGTGCCAGCAGTTACCGAGACGGCACTGAAGCTTTCTTT.

The chain has TRBV11-1 and TRBJ2-7; 9 bases map to TRBD2. The V gene end was trimmed by 4 bases and the J gene end by 4 bases; junction bases not matched to a gene: 8. CDR1 is SGHAT, CDR2 FQDESV, per germline (reference sequence). This CDR3 comprises 15 residues. Written as DNA, the CDR3 is TGTGCCAGCAGCTCCCCCGGGACTAGCCTTTACGAGCAGTACTTC. Amino acid sequence: CASSSPGTSLYEQYF.

This chain uses TRBV6-5 with TRBJ1-4, with TRBD1 matching 7 bases. The CDR3 has 15 amino acids. In germline, CDR1 is MNHEY, CDR2 SVGAGI. V lost 6 bases to trimming and J lost 5 bases; unmatched junction nucleotides: 9. The CDR3 protein is CASRRNRGENEKLFF. The CDR3 DNA sequence: TGTGCCAGCAGGAGGAACAGGGGAGAAAATGAAAAACTGTTTTTT.